The TCR beta chain under discussion was sequenced for a study of blood T cell repertoires in COVID-19. Study-wide context: The United States, Italy and Spain supplied acute and convalescent COVID-19 samples. PBMCs, B-cell-depleted T cells, or T cells provided the cDNA or gDNA that made up the material.

Germline trimming cut 0 bases from V and 5 bases from J; bases unmatched to any gene: 5. This CDR3 region has 14 residues. CDR1 SQVTM and CDR2 ANQGSEA come from the germline V gene. In the original workflow: Counts of nucleated cells, estimated from reference gene primer amplification, were obtained. This table comes from immunoSEQ multiplex PCR, and its TCRdb copy is limited to in-frame clones, with some not included. The V and J calls and the clone size are those of that table, but D and trimming were determined from the DNA. The repertoire holds 290,000 or so clones, approximately 92% seen once, with roughly 1.1% in the top ten. Recovery among Cohort 3 donors was established by two negative PCRs, clearance, or symptom resolution.

Sequencing was performed on PBMCs or T cells enriched from blood (not recorded which). This receptor was obtained from a woman in her thirties who had recovered from COVID-19. This rearrangement joins TRBV29-1 to TRBJ1-1; TRBD1 matches at 8 bases. The CDR3 region has the DNA TGCAGCGTTGAAGACAGGGGGCGGTGGACTGAAGCTTTCTTT. As protein: CSVEDRGRWTEAFF. Drawing the rest from reference TRBV29-1 and TRBJ1-1, the complete variable domain is SAVISQKPSRDICQRGTSLTIQCQVDSQVTMMFWYRQQPGQSLTLIATANQGSEATYESGFVIDKFPISRPNLTFSTLTVSNMSPEDSSIYLCSVEDRGRWTEAFFGQGTRLTVV.